This T cell receptor beta chain was obtained from a study of naive and memory T cell subsets. An equimolar mix of two oligonucleotides served as the beta constant-region primer for TRBC1 and TRBC2. Four rounds of PCR amplified the ligated cDNA using nested alpha and beta constant-region primers plus SP2. TCRdb called the UMI-ligation and nested PCR reads again in MiXCR, with one record for every CDR3 protein. The data contain over 100,000 distinct CDR3 sequences, 36% of them singletons. Four subsets defined by CD45RA and CD27 were sorted after CD3, CD4, CD8 and live/dead staining. Remarks on this clonotype: No antigen is known for it.

The CDR3 has 15 amino acids. Germline loops: CDR1 LGHNT, CDR2 FRNRAP. The ends lost 5 bases at V and 8 bases at J; junction bases unmatched: 5. Study results and limitations: In CD4 and CD8 cells, diversity dropped from naive through EMRA.

What was sequenced was central memory CD4+ T cells from blood. The gene calls are TRBV12-5 and TRBJ2-1, with 14 bases aligning to TRBD2. This clonotype was sampled from a human donor in good health. The CDR3 spells CASGKTSGRAYEQFF. CDR3 in DNA: TGTGCTAGTGGTAAGACTAGCGGGAGGGCCTATGAGCAGTTCTTC. Full variable domain (missing parts from reference TRBV12-5 and TRBJ2-1): DARVTQTPRHKVTEMGQEVTMRCQPILGHNTVFWYRQTMMQGLELLAYFRNRAPLDDSGMPKDRFSAEMPDATLATLKIQPSEPRDSAVYFCASGKTSGRAYEQFFGPGTRLTVL.